This T cell receptor (beta chain) was sequenced during a study of blood T cell repertoires in COVID-19. Using immunoSEQ multiplex PCR, the repertoire was profiled, and TCRdb retains in-frame clones only, with some absent. The data show 85,000 to 120,000 clones, about four fifths seen once. Germline V gene lookup returns CDR1 SGHTA and CDR2 FQGTGA. This CDR3 region has 14 residues. Trimming pared 0 bases from V and 4 bases from J, leaving 9 bases between. The chain carries TRBV7-3 and TRBJ2-5, with a weak D call TRBD1 (6 bases). Sequencing used peripheral blood. The sequence derives from a human donor in a cohort sampled during active COVID-19. CDR3 coding DNA: TGTGCCAGCAGCTTAACCCAGGGGCGAGAGACCCAGTACTTC. Its translation: CASSLTQGRETQYF.